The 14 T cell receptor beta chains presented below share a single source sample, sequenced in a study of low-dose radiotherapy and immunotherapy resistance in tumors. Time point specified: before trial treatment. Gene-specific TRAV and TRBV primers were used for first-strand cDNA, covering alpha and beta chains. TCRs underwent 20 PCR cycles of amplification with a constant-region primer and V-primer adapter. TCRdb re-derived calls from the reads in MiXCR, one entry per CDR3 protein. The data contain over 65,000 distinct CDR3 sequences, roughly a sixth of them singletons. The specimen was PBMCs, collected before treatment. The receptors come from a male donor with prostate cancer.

CDR3 bases: TGTGCCAGCAGTGGACCGGAACTCTCTGGGGCCAACGTCCTGACTTTC. Protein: CASSGPELSGANVLTF. The chain is built from TRBV28 and TRBJ2-6; D call uncertain. From germline, CDR1 is MDHEN and CDR2 SYDVKM. This CDR3 spans 16 amino acids. The ends were cut back, 5 bases at V and 0 bases at J, with 11 bases in the middle.

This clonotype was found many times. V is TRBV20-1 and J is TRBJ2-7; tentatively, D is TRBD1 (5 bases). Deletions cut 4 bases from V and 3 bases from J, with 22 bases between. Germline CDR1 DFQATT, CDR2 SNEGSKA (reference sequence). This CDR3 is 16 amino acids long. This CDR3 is CSANQGHPSGVYEQYF. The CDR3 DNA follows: TGCAGTGCTAATCAGGGCCACCCTAGTGGAGTCTACGAGCAGTACTTC.

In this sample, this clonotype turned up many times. The CDR3 loop is CASSEGVGTDTQYF. CDR3 bases: TGTGCCAGCAGTGAAGGGGTGGGCACAGATACGCAGTATTTT. The V and J genes are TRBV6-2 or TRBV6-3 and TRBJ2-3; tentatively, D is TRBD1 (5 bases). CDR1 is MNHEY and CDR2 is SVGEGT in the germline V gene. The CDR3 sequence is 14 residues long. Trimming shortened V by 5 bases and J by 1 base, and 10 bases separated the two germline ends.

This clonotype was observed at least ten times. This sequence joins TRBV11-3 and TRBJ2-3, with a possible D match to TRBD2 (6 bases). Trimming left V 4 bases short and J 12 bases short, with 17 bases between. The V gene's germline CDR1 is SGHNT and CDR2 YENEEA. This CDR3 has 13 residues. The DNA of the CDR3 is TGTGCCAGCAGCTCCCACGGAGGGTTATCTCAGTATTTT. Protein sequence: CASSSHGGLSQYF.

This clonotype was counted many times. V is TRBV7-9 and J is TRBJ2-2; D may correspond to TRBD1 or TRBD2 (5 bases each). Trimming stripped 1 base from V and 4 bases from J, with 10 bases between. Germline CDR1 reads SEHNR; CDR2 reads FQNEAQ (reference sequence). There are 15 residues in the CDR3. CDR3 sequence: CASSLGDGFTGELFF. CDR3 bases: TGTGCCAGCAGCTTAGGGGACGGCTTCACCGGGGAGCTGTTTTTT.

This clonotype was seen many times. CDR3 bases: TGTGCCACTACAGGGCGGGCAGGGGGGTACAACAAAGAGACCCAGTACTTC. Its translation is CATTGRAGGYNKETQYF. The rearrangement joins TRBV12-3 or TRBV12-4 to TRBJ2-5; the D gene is possibly TRBD1 (7 bases). Trimming removed 10 bases at V and 3 bases at J, with 27 bases between. The CDR3 extends over 17 amino acids.

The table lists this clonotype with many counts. The CDR3 sequence: CASSQTATGGLSRQFF. The CDR3 region has the DNA TGTGCCAGCAGCCAAACGGCCACAGGGGGCCTGTCGAGGCAGTTCTTC. The V call is TRBV3-1, the J call TRBJ2-1; the match to TRBD1 covers 9 bases. V trimming: 2 bases; J trimming: 12 bases; junction bases outside the gene matches: 14. CDR3 length: 16 amino acids. Per the germline V gene, CDR1 is LGHDT and CDR2 is YNNKEL (reference sequence).

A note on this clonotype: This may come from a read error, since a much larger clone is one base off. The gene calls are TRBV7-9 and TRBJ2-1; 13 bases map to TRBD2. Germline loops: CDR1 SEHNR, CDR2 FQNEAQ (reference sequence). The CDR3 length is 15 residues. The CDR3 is CARSLGTSGALREFF. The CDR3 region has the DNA TGTGCCCGCAGCTTAGGGACTAGCGGGGCCCTGAGGGAGTTCTTC. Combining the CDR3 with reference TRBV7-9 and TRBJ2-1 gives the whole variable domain DTGVSQNPRHKITKRGQNVTFRCDPISEHNRLYWYRQTLGQGPEFLTYFQNEAQLEKSRLLSDRFSAERPKGSFSTLEIQRTEQGDSAMYLCARSLGTSGALREFFGPGTRLTVL.

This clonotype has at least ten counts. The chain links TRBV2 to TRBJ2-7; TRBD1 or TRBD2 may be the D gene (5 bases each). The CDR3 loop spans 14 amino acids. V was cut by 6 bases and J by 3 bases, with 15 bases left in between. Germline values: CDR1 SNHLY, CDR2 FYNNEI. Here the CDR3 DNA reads TGTGCCAGCAGGGGAGACAGCGCGAGCTACGAGCAGTACTTC. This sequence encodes CASRGDSASYEQYF.

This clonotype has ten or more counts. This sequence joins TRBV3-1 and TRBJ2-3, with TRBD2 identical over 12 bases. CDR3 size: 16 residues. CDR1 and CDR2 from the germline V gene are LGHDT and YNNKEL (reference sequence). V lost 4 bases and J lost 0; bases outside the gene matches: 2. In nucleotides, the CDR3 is TGTGCCAGCAGCCGACTAGCGGGGGCTAGCACAGATACGCAGTATTTT. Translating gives CASSRLAGASTDTQYF.

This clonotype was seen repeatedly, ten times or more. The CDR3 region is CASRTLGTPYEQYF. The DNA for the CDR3 is TGTGCCAGCAGGACACTTGGGACACCCTACGAGCAGTACTTC. V and J are TRBV6-2 or TRBV6-3 and TRBJ2-7; tentative D call: TRBD1 (6 bases). CDR3 length: 14 amino acids. V was cut by 6 bases and J by 2 bases, with 14 bases left in between. CDR1 and CDR2 (germline): MNHEY, SVGEGT.

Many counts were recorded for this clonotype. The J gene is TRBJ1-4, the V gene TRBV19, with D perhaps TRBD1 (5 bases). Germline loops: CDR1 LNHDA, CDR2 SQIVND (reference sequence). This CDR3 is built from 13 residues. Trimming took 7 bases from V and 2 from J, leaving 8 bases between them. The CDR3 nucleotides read TGTGCCAGTATCGGGGCGACTAATGAAAAACTGTTTTTT. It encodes CASIGATNEKLFF.

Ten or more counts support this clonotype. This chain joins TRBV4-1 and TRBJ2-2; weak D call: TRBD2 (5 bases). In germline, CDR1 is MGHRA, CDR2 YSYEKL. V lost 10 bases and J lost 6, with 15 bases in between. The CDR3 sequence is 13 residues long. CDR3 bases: TGCGCCACCGAAAAAACCGGGGCCGGGGAGCTGTTTTTT. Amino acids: CATEKTGAGELFF.

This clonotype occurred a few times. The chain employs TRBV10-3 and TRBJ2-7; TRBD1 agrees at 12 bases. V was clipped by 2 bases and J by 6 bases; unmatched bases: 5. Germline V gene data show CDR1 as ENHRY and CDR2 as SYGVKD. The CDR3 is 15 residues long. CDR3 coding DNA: TGTGCCATCAGTGAGGGGGGACAGGGGGCTGGCGAGCAGTACTTC. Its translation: CAISEGGQGAGEQYF.